This T cell receptor (beta chain) was identified during a study of graft-versus-host responses after intestinal transplantation. Study-level results: Peak circulating GvH clone levels were associated with early post-transplant HvG declines.

This table comes from immunoSEQ multiplex PCR, and its TCRdb copy is limited to in-frame clones, with some not included. This sample yields 90,000 to 100,000 clones, of which roughly 91% are seen a single time; approximately 0.5% belongs to the top ten. This clone has only one observation. What it binds is unknown. Specimen: unstimulated CD8+ T cells sorted from spleen or lymph node cells, collected before intestinal transplant. This receptor was obtained from a human donor who received an intestinal transplant.

CDR3 protein: CASSFSVLFGELFF. DNA for the CDR3: TGTGCCAGCAGCTTTAGCGTTCTGTTCGGGGAGCTGTTTTTT. The V call is TRBV7-9, the J call TRBJ2-2, with D possibly being TRBD2 (5 bases). V lost 3 bases and J 7 bases, leaving 12 bases between the germline ends. Germline CDR1 reads SEHNR; CDR2 reads FQNEAQ (reference sequence). The CDR3 totals 14 residues.